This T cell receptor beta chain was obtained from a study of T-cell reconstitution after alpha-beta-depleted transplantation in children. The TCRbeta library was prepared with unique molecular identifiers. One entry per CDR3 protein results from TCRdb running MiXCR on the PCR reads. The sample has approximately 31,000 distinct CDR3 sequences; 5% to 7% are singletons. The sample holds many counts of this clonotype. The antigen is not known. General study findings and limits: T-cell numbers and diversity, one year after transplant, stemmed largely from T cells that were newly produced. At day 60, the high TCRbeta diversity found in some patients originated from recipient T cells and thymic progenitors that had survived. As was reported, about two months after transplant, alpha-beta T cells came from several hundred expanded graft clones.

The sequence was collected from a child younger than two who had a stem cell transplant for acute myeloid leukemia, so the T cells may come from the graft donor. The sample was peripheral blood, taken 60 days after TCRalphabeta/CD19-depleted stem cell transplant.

The CDR3 region has the DNA TGTGCCAGCAGTTCGCCGACCTGGGGGACTCTCACAGATACGCAGTATTTT. Translated: CASSSPTWGTLTDTQYF. V gene TRBV28 combines with J gene TRBJ2-3, with D maybe TRBD2 (6 bases). Per germline, CDR1 MDHEN and CDR2 SYDVKM. V was trimmed by 4 bases and J by 2 bases, leaving 19 bases between them. The CDR3 runs to 17 residues.